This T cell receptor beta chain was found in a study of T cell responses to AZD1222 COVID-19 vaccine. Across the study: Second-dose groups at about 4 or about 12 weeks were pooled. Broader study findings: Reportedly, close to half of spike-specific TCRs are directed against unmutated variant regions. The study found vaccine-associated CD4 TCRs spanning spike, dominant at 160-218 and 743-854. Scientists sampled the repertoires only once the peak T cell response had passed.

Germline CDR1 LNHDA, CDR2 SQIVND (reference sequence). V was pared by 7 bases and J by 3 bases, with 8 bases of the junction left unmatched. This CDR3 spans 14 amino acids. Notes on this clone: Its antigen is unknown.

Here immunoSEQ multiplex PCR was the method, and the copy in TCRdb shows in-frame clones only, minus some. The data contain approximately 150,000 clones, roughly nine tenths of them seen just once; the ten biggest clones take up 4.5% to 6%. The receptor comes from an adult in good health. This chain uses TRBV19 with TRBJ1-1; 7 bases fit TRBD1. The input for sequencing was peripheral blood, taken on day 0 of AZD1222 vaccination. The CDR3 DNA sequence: TGTGCCAGTACCCCAATCGACAGGGACACTGAAGCTTTCTTT. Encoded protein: CASTPIDRDTEAFF.